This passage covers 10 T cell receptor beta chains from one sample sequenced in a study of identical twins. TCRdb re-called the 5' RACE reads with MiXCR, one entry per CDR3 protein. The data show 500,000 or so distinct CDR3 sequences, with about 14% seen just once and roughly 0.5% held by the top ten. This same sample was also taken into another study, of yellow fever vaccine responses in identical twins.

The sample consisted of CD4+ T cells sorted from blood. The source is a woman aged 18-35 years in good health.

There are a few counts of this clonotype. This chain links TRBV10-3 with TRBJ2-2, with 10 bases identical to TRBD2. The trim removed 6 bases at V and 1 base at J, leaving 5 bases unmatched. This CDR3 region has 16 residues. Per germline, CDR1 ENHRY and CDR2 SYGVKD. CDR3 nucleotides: TGTGCCATCAGAGAAAGCGGGGGGGTGAACACCGGGGAGCTGTTTTTT. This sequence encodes CAIRESGGVNTGELFF.

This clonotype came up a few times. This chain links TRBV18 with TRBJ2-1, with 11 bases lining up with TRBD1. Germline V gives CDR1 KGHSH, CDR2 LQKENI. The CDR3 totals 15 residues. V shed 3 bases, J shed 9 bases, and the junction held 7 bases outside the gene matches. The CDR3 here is CASSPGTGGHAEQFF. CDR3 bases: TGTGCCAGCTCACCTGGGACAGGGGGTCACGCTGAGCAGTTCTTC.

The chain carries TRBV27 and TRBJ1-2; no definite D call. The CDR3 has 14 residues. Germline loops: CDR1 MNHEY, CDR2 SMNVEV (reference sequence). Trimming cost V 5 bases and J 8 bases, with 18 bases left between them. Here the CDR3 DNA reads TGTGCCAGCAGTCCTCGGCCTCAAGCTAGCGGCTACACCTTC. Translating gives CASSPRPQASGYTF.

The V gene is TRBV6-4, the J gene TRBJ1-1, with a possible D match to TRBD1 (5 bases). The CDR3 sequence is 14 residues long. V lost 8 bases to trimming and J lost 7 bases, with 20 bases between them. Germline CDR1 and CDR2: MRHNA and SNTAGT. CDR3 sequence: CASEIGAGRGEAFF. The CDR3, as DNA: TGTGCCAGCGAGATAGGGGCAGGGAGGGGTGAAGCTTTCTTT.

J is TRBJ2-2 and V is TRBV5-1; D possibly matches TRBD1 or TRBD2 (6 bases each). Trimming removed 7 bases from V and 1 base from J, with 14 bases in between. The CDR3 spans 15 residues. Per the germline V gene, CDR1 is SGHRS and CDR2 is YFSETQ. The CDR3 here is CASYQGGLNTGELFF. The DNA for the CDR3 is TGCGCCAGCTACCAAGGGGGGTTGAACACCGGGGAGCTGTTTTTT.

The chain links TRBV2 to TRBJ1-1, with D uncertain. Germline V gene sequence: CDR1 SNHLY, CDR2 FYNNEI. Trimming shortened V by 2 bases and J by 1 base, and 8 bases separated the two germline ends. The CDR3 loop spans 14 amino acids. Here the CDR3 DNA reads TGTGCCAGCAGTGAAAGTACGAGGAACACTGAAGCTTTCTTT. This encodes CASSESTRNTEAFF.

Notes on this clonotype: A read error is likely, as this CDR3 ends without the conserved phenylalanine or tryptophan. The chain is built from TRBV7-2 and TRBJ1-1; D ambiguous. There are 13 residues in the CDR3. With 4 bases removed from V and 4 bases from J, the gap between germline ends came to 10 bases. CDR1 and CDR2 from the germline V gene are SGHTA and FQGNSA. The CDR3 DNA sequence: TGTGCCAGCAGCTACTTAAGGAGCACTGAAGCTTTCTTG. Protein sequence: CASSYLRSTEAFL.

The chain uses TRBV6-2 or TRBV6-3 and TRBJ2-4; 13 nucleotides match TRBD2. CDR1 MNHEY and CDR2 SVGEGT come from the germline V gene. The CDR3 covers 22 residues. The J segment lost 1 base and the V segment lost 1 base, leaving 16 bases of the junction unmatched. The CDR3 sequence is CASSYFIFTATSGRMAKNIQYF. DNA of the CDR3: TGTGCCAGCAGTTACTTCATTTTTACAGCGACTAGCGGGAGGATGGCCAAAAACATTCAGTACTTC.

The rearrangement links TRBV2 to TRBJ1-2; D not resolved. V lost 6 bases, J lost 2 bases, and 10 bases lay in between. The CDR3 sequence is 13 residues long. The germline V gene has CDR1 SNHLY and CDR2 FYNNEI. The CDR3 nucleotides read TGTGCCAGCAGGATTCTACAGAACTATGGCTACACCTTC. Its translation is CASRILQNYGYTF.

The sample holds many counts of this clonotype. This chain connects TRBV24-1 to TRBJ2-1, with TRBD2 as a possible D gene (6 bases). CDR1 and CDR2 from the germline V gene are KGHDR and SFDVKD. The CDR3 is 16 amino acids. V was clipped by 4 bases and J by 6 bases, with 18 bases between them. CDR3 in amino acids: CATSDPAERRVNEQFF. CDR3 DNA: TGTGCCACCAGTGACCCCGCTGAGAGGAGGGTCAATGAGCAGTTCTTC.